The source of this T cell receptor beta chain is a study of breast tumors, draining lymph nodes, adjacent tissues. The lymph nodes were axillary draining lymph nodes from breast cancer patients. Via MiXCR, TCRdb re-called the multiplex PCR reads, giving one row per CDR3 protein. The sample lists approximately 230,000 distinct CDR3 sequences, 30% to 35% seen once, with 3.6% in the top ten. V lost 0 bases and J 3 bases, leaving 7 bases between the germline ends. CDR1 SGHTS and CDR2 YDEGEE come from the germline V gene. CDR3 length: 15 residues. This clonotype showed up many times. The source is a female donor with breast cancer. Some clones in this sample may be carry-over from other donors' samples. The chain has TRBV5-8 and TRBJ2-6, with unresolved D. The sample consisted of axillary lymph node tissue. DNA of the CDR3: TGTGCCAGCAGCTTGGTGGGTTTTGGGGCCAACGTCCTGACTTTC. As protein: CASSLVGFGANVLTF.